The clone carrying this T cell receptor beta chain was counted at least ten times. Its matching antigen is unknown. This specimen comes from a study of T-cell reconstitution after alpha-beta-depleted transplantation in children. Broader study findings: Reported findings indicate that, about two months after transplant, alpha-beta T cells came from several hundred expanded clones, which were derived from non-depleted graft cells.

Per the germline V gene, CDR1 is MNHEY and CDR2 is SMNVEV (reference sequence). Trimming took off 4 bases at V and 2 bases at J, with 5 bases between the two ends. The CDR3 covers 12 residues. For TCRbeta, the library was prepared with unique molecular identifiers. TCRdb re-analysed the PCR reads in MiXCR, keeping a single row per CDR3 protein. The repertoire consists of some 220,000 distinct CDR3 sequences, with under 13% occurring once and the leading ten covering 25% to 30%. The genes are TRBV27 and TRBJ1-2, with D unclear. The source was PBMCs, collected before TCRalphabeta/CD19-depleted stem cell transplant. The TCR comes from a child under two years old with acute myeloid leukemia, due to receive a stem cell transplant. CDR3 nucleotide sequence: TGTGCCAGCAGTTCCTCCAACTATGGCTACACCTTC. Translating it yields CASSSSNYGYTF.